The T cell receptor (beta chain) under discussion was sequenced for a study of spatial heterogeneity in lung cancer (dated by TCRdb to the late 2010s). Regarding the complete study: Beta-chain transcripts were consistently detected in greater numbers than alpha-chain transcripts, which likely reflects a higher abundance of beta-chain transcripts. In non-small cell lung cancer, the study made a quantitative comparison of TCR alpha and beta repertoires among multiple tumor regions, matched nontumor lung and blood. In the raw uncorrected reads, each unique combination of TCR and UMI appeared more than ten times on average. TCR transcript counts in tumor regions correlated strongly with a T cell transcriptional module score from matched bulk RNA-seq. At surgery, both alpha and beta chains were TCR-sequenced in 200 to 250 tumor regions, over 61 matched nontumor lung samples and 56 PBMC samples. Nonsynonymous mutation counts, determined by whole-exome sequencing of tumor tissue, were related to features of the TCR repertoire. General study outcomes and caveats: Confirming at a functional level the hypothesis that regional TCRs recognize regional mutations was considered to require additional single-cell paired TCR alpha and beta sequencing. Counts of ubiquitous and regional expanded TCRs correlated with counts of ubiquitous and regional nonsynonymous mutations, respectively. A correlation was observed between the number of expanded intratumoral alpha and beta TCRs and the tumor nonsynonymous mutation count. TCR-seq was estimated to cover only around 6.4% of tumor T cells for alpha chains and around 13% for beta chains.

Library generation was performed with 5' RACE. Data came from a NextSeq 500. The TCR library protocol attached a unique molecular identifier to each TCR cDNA molecule to allow correction of PCR and sequencing errors. Under the source paper's analysis protocol: Decombinator tools were used for TCR identification, UMI-based error correction and CDR3 extraction. Expanded TCRs were defined as those above a frequency of 2 per 1,000, corresponding to the top 1% of the tumor frequency distribution. Expanded tumor TCRs statistically deemed absent (corrected P<0.05) from at least one tumor region were classed as regional, and all other expanded tumor TCRs were classed as ubiquitous. Renyi diversity was computed with the R vegan package after each repertoire had been subsampled 100 times to 5,000 TCRs. To build CDR3 similarity networks, amino acid triplet string-kernel similarity was used, and CDR3s were connected when their pairwise similarity was above 0.82. TCRdb itself trimmed the public reads at Q25 with fastp, ran MiXCR and retained productive beta chains. Identical CDR3 proteins give one entry, which carries the most common genes and DNA. The V and J calls and clone size are TCRdb's, not the authors'. Recorded for this sample are around 100,000 distinct CDR3 sequences; around 4.8% of them occurred a single time. The biggest ten clones account for approximately 21% of the sample.

V was cut back by 3 bases and J by 9 bases, leaving a gap of 12 bases between them. Sequences MDHEN (CDR1) and SYDVKM (CDR2) are obtained from the germline V gene. Including cysteine and phenylalanine, the CDR3 has 13 amino acids. Only CDR3 DNA is held: 39 bases, read in frame from base 1. What this sample's time point label stands for: sample taken at primary tumor resection. The donors were some 76 patients from the lung TRACERx cohort who had early-stage, untreated non-small cell lung cancer. TCR sequencing used whole RNA extracted from tumor and nontumor lung tissue, or from cryopreserved PBMC samples, without cell sorting. Patients were selected for TCR sequencing only if sufficient RNA was available from at least two tumor regions. A lung pathologist reviewed the tumor and adjacent nontumor lung specimens before the specimens were selected. Many counts were recorded for this clonotype. No antigen is known for it. No base-level quality is on record; no much larger clone is a single base apart.

The chain employs TRBV28 and TRBJ2-1, with TRBD2 perhaps the D gene, on 6 matching bases. This sequence was found in a male donor with early-stage non-small cell lung cancer. The sequencing used lung tumor tissue, collected at surgery. The nucleotide sequence is given as TGTGCCAGCAGTTTCGGGGGAGGAACTGAGCAGTTCTTC. Its translation is CASSFGGGTEQFF.